This paragraph covers one TCR beta chain sequence. This entry belongs to a study of CD8+ T cells in alopecia areata. Following RNA extraction, reverse transcription yielded cDNA that acted as the sequencing template. Profiling relied on immunoSEQ multiplex PCR, and the TCRdb table lists in-frame clones only, not all of them. The sample has about 270,000 clones, 45% to 70% seen once. With 5 bases clipped from V and 4 bases from J, the junction kept 10 bases outside the gene matches. The CDR3 totals 16 residues. The germline gives CDR1 LNHNV, CDR2 YYDKDF (reference sequence). As for treatment: oral pan-JAK inhibitor, 5-10 mg twice daily.

The sequence came from a human donor with alopecia areata. Sequencing used CD4+ T cells sorted from blood, obtained at week 52, from a patient treated with tofacitinib. The J gene is TRBJ2-1, the V gene TRBV15; 8 nucleotides match TRBD1. The CDR3 sequence is CATSDTFDRGYNEQFF. CDR3 nucleotides: TGTGCCACCAGCGACACTTTTGACAGGGGATACAATGAGCAGTTCTTC.